The following is a T cell receptor (beta chain) sequence with its context. Its antigen is not known. The sample belongs to a study of blood T cells in healthy people across ages. General study findings and limits: There were more naive CD4+ cells and higher diversity in long-lived donors than in aged donors. The donors' CMV status was not determined, possibly confounding changes in expanded clonotypes.

Per sample, a minimum of 6.5 million PBMCs were isolated. With a J-beta primer mix and a sample-barcoded 5' primer, a second PCR ran 7 to 11 cycles. Through a template-switch adaptor with 12 random nucleotides, each cDNA molecule received a tag. Using its own MiXCR run on the 5' RACE reads, TCRdb lists one record per CDR3 protein. This table has hundreds of thousands of distinct CDR3 sequences, around 48% appearing once. The CDR3 covers 12 residues. V was trimmed by 8 bases and J by 5 bases, leaving 12 bases between them. The specimen sequenced was blood. This TCR came from a man aged 30-40 years in good health. The chain employs TRBV12-3 or TRBV12-4 and TRBJ2-5; D remains ambiguous. The DNA for the CDR3 is TGTGCCAGCGGCTCAGGAAGGGAGACCCAGTACTTC. Its protein product is CASGSGRETQYF.